Reported below is one TCR beta chain. CDR1 and CDR2 (germline): MDHEN, SYDVKM. V lost 4 bases to trimming and J lost 5 bases, with 17 bases between them. The CDR3 is 15 residues long. Time point in this sample: pretreatment peripheral blood. The sample comes from a study of PD-L1 blockade in urothelial cancer. Looking at the study overall: Samples came from 3 weeks, at the second dose, and 6 weeks into treatment.

PCRs each included synthetic TCR analog templates spiked in. The protocol was immunoSEQ multiplex PCR, while the TCRdb copy is restricted to in-frame clones and leaves out a portion. The repertoire includes 70,000 or so clones, 75% to 90% of them detected once, and approximately 5% sits in the top ten. The sequence was obtained from a man between 65 and 85 years old with urothelial cancer. The material sequenced was PBMCs, taken around atezolizumab (anti-PD-L1) treatment. V is TRBV28 and J is TRBJ2-5; tentatively, D is TRBD2 (6 bases). The CDR3 region has the DNA TGTGCCAGCAGTTCCCGACTAGTGGGAGTTGAGACCCAGTACTTC. This encodes CASSSRLVGVETQYF. Filled out from reference TRBV28 and TRBJ2-5, the complete variable domain reads DVKVTQSSRYLVKRTGEKVFLECVQDMDHENMFWYRQDPGLGLRLIYFSYDVKMKEKGDIPEGYSVSREKKERFSLILESASTNQTSMYLCASSSRLVGVETQYFGPGTRLLVL.